This record concerns one T cell receptor (beta chain) sequence. No antigen is known for it. CAS ≥3, NOSPECS ≥4, moderate-to-severe activity and duration under 3 months marked donors with ophthalmopathy. The data are from a study of Graves' ophthalmopathy and Graves' hyperthyroidism. TCR beta CDR3 regions were amplified from RNA transcripts. HTBI primers primed a first-round RT-PCR, and a second-round multiplex PCR followed. MiXCR was run by TCRdb on the multiplex PCR reads, yielding one entry per CDR3 protein. In the table there are roughly 160,000 distinct CDR3 sequences, roughly 36% of which are singletons. Germline V CDR1 and CDR2: SGHAT, FQNNGV. This CDR3 region has 15 residues. The ends were cut back, 1 base at V and 5 bases at J, with 14 bases in the middle. Study-level points and caveats: Appearing in blood as well were most expanded thyroid clonotypes above 0.001 frequency. Cross-validated, the 13-signature model showed 87.88%/81.08% sensitivity/specificity, and 80%/75% in the test set. Its predictions of ophthalmopathy progression gave the model 70.59% sensitivity and roughly 72% specificity.

The rearrangement joins TRBV11-2 to TRBJ2-5; D not resolved. This clonotype originated in a man aged 25 to 45 with Graves' ophthalmopathy. Specimen: peripheral blood. CDR3: CASSLGLLYTETQYF. CDR3 bases: TGTGCCAGCAGCTTAGGACTTCTCTACACGGAGACCCAGTACTTC.